The entry below gives a single T cell receptor beta chain sequence along with its context. Its antigen is still unknown. The entry originates in a study of T cells expressing NK-cell markers. The overall study: Seven HCMV-seropositive donors and one seronegative donor made up the eight sequenced donors. Study results and limitations: HCMV specificity of expanded NKG2C+ T cell clones remained unclear. Several of the donors also had these clonotypes leading their CD3+CD56-NKG2C+ fraction.

With UMIs, 5'RACE template switching was used to make TCR beta cDNA. TCRdb re-called the 5' RACE reads, yielding one record per CDR3 amino acid sequence without DNA. In total, the table holds about 380,000 distinct CDR3 sequences. This CDR3 has 15 residues. Germline V gene sequence: CDR1 SGHTA, CDR2 FQGTGA. The sequenced material came from blood T cells: a sorted CD56 or NKG2C T cell subset, CD4+ or CD8+ T cells, or bulk PBMC T cells (not recorded which). The sequence derives from a man between 18 and 69 years old in good health. V usage is TRBV7-3 and J usage is TRBJ2-1; TCRdb lists TRBD1, though no DNA is available to test this call. This chain's CDR3 is CASSFQTGNYNEQFF.